This entry concerns a single TCR beta chain. What it recognizes is unknown. This record comes from a study of CD8 T cells in Susac syndrome. Study observations and caveats: It was acknowledged in the study that the number of individuals who were included in its TCR sequencing and HLA analysis was relatively small.

RNA in amounts of about 0.5 to 1 ug was reverse transcribed with random hexamers. It was immunoSEQ multiplex PCR that amplified TCR beta CDR3 across 54 Vbeta and 13 Jbeta. TCRdb recomputed calls from the immunoSEQ multiplex PCR reads with MiXCR, one row per CDR3 protein. In the table there are around 99,000 distinct CDR3 sequences, about 96% of which are singletons. The healthy controls were matched to patients by age and sex. Negative isolation yielded CD4+ and CD8+ T cells, and FACS enriched TEMRA cells. V was trimmed by 5 bases and J by 2 bases, leaving 12 bases between them. This CDR3 has 14 residues. Germline values: CDR1 MDHEN, CDR2 SYDVKM.

The rearrangement links TRBV28 to TRBJ1-2; D gene ambiguous. Material for sequencing was CD4+ T cells from PBMCs. The receptor was isolated from a human donor in good health. The CDR3 DNA reads TGTGCCAGCAGTCACCAGAGCCCCAACTATGGCTACACCTTC. Amino acids: CASSHQSPNYGYTF.